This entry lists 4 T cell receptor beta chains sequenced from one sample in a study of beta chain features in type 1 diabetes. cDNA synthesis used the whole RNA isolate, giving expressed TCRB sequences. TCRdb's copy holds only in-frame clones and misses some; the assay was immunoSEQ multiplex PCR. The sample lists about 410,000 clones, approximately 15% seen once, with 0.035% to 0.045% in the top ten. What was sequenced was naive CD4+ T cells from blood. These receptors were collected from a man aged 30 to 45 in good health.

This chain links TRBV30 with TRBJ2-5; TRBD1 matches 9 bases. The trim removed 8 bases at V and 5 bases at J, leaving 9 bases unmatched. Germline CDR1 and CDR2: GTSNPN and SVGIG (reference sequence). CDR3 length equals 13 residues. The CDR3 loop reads CAGGAGTGETQYF. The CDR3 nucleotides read TGTGCCGGAGGGGCAGGGACAGGGGAGACCCAGTACTTC.

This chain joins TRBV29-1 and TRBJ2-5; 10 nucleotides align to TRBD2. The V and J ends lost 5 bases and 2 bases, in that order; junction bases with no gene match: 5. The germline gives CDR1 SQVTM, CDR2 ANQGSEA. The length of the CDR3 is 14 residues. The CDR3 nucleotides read TGCAGCGTTTCTAGCGGGAGCGTGCAAGAGACCCAGTACTTC. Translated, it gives CSVSSGSVQETQYF.

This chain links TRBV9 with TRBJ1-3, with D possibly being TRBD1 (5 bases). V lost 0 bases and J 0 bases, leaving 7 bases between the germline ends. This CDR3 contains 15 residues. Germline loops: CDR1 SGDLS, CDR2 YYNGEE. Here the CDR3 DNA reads TGTGCCAGCAGCGTAGCAGGGTTCTCTGGAAACACCATATATTTT. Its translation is CASSVAGFSGNTIYF.

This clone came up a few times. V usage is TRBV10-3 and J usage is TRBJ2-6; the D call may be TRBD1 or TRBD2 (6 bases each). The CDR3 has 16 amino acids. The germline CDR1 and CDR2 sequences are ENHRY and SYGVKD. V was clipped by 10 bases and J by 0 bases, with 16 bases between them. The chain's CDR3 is CATGGVQSSGANVLTF. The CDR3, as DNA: TGTGCCACCGGGGGCGTCCAGAGCTCTGGGGCCAACGTCCTGACTTTC.